This T cell receptor (beta chain) was identified during a study of CD4 and CD8 cells across lung adenocarcinoma regions. TCRdb fed the PCR reads into MiXCR, producing one record per CDR3 protein. This table holds some 20,000 distinct CDR3 sequences, 45% to 55% found once. As for this clonotype: Sequence at one end of the junction differs from germline and may be a read error.

The CDR3 is 17 amino acids. Germline CDR1 and CDR2: MNHEY and SMNVEV (reference sequence). Samples came from patients with localized non-small cell lung adenocarcinoma. This rearrangement joins TRBV27 to TRBJ2-3; D might be TRBD1 or TRBD2, each matching 5 bases. The sequence came from a male donor with lung adenocarcinoma. The CD4 and CD8 labels of this study may be unreliable. Source material: CD4+ T cells from the margin of a lung tumor. The CDR3 reads CASSPGRRGSGPDTQYF. In DNA form, the CDR3 reads TGTGCCAGCAGTCCGGGCCGCCGGGGCTCTGGGCCAGATACCCAGTATTTC.